These 5 T cell receptor beta chains share one sample of origin, sequenced in a study of Graves' ophthalmopathy and Graves' hyperthyroidism. From RNA, the CDR3 regions of TCR beta chains were amplified and sequenced. HTBI-primed first-round RT-PCR preceded second-round multiplex PCR. One entry per CDR3 protein results from TCRdb running MiXCR on the multiplex PCR reads. The table lists 24,000 or so distinct CDR3 sequences, approximately 48% of them singletons. The sample comprised peripheral blood. These receptors came from an adult woman with stable Graves' hyperthyroidism.

In this sample, this clonotype turned up many times. V usage is TRBV12-3 or TRBV12-4 and J usage is TRBJ1-3, with TRBD1 matching over 7 bases. The CDR3 extends over 16 amino acids. Trimming took 5 bases from V and 4 from J; bases not matched to a gene: 11. CDR3 in amino acids: CASSPRQGLSGNTIYF. The CDR3 DNA is TGTGCCAGCAGTCCAAGACAGGGTCTTTCCGGAAACACCATATATTTT.

This clonotype is categorized as medium-sized. J is TRBJ2-3 and V is TRBV7-2, with TRBD2 matching over 7 bases. J was trimmed by 4 bases and V by 3 bases; bases with no gene match: 4. CDR1 SGHTA and CDR2 FQGNSA come from the germline V gene. The CDR3 runs 14 residues. The CDR3 DNA reads TGTGCCAGCAGCTTTCGGCGGGAGTCAGATACGCAGTATTTT. It specifies CASSFRRESDTQYF.

In this sample, this clonotype turned up many times. The V and J genes are TRBV6-2 or TRBV6-3 and TRBJ2-7; 8 bases map to TRBD2. Per the germline V gene, CDR1 is MNHEY and CDR2 is SVGEGT. The V segment lost 0 bases and the J segment 0 bases; nucleotides outside the gene matches: 10. The CDR3 consists of 18 residues. CDR3 bases: TGTGCCAGCAGTTACTCGCTGGGTAGGAGCGGGAGCTCCTACGAGCAGTACTTC. Protein product: CASSYSLGRSGSSYEQYF.

This clonotype was counted many times. The chain recombines TRBV5-4 with TRBJ2-5; 8 nucleotides align to TRBD2. CDR1 is SGHNT, CDR2 YYREEE, per germline (reference sequence). CDR3 size: 17 residues. V dropped 0 bases and J dropped 4; count of bases not matched to a gene: 11. For the CDR3, the DNA is TGTGCCAGCAGCTTGGCGGGGGGGCGGGGGGCAGGAGAGACCCAGTACTTC. Translating it yields CASSLAGGRGAGETQYF. Based on the CDR3 plus reference TRBV5-4 and TRBJ2-5, the full variable domain is ETGVTQSPTHLIKTRGQQVTLRCSSQSGHNTVSWYQQALGQGPQFIFQYYREEENGRGNFPPRFSGLQFPNYSSELNVNALELDDSALYLCASSLAGGRGAGETQYFGPGTRLLVL.

The chain uses TRBV5-1 and TRBJ2-7, with 7 bases lining up with TRBD2. The CDR3 spans 14 residues. V shed 0 bases, J shed 6 bases, and the junction held 6 bases outside the gene matches. Germline V gives CDR1 SGHRS, CDR2 YFSETQ. The CDR3 bases are TGCGCCAGCAGCTTGGAACAAGCGGGGCGCGAGCAGTACTTC. This sequence encodes CASSLEQAGREQYF.